The T cell receptor (beta chain) described here comes from a study of quantifying T cell responses using KT2 cells. Study context: Reverse transcription used primers in the TCR alpha and beta constant regions. The second PCR ran as a qPCR until a predetermined fluorescence threshold was reached.

With V trimmed by 4 bases and J by 8 bases, 9 bases remained unmatched. CDR1 MNHEY and CDR2 SMNVEV come from the germline V gene (reference sequence). The CDR3 is made up of 14 amino acids. This clonotype is termed large (0.1 to 1%). Each cDNA got a UMI-containing oligo ligated at its 3' end. An equimolar mix of RC1.1 and RC1.2 primed the beta chain across TRBC1 and TRBC2. TCRdb re-analysed the UMI-ligation and nested PCR reads in MiXCR, keeping a single row per CDR3 protein. The table includes over 40,000 distinct CDR3 sequences, 9.5% to 13% detected once. Specimen: PBMCs spiked with cells of the T cell clone KT2. This chain joins TRBV27 and TRBJ1-2; 8 bases agree with TRBD1. The receptor's source is a human donor. The CDR3 DNA sequence: TGTGCCAGCAGTTCCGGGACAGGTTCGAAAGGCTACACCTTC. Translating gives CASSSGTGSKGYTF.